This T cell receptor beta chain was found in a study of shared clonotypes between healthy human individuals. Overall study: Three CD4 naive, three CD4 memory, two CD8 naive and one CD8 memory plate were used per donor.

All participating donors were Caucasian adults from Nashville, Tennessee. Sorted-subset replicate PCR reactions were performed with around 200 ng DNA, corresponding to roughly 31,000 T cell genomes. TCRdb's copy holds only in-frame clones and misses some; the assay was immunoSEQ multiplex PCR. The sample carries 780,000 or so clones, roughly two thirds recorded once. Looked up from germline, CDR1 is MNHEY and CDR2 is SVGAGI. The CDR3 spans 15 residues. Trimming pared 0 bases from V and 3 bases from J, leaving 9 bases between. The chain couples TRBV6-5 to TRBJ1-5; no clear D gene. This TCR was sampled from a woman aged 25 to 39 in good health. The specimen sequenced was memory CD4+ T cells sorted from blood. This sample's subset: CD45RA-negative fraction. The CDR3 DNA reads TGTGCCAGCAGTTACTCCGAAGCCCCCAATCAGCCCCAGCATTTT. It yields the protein CASSYSEAPNQPQHF.